The sequence of this T cell receptor (beta chain) was determined in a study of blood T cell repertoires in COVID-19. Study-wide background: Spain, Italy and the United States supplied samples that represented acute and convalescent COVID-19. From T cells, B-cell-depleted T cells, or PBMCs came the material, which was cDNA or gDNA.

The CDR3 spans 15 residues. Germline CDR1 SGHVS, CDR2 FQNEAQ. The junction had 8 bases not matched to a gene; V was cut back by 5 bases and J by 6 bases. Original handling: Reference gene primer amplification gave nucleated cell count estimates. The table came from immunoSEQ multiplex PCR; TCRdb's copy has only in-frame clones and leaves some out. Clone size and V and J calls were adopted from that table, with D and trimming inferred from the DNA. The sample consists of roughly 80,000 clones, approximately 78% of them appearing once. This TCR was recovered from a human donor in a cohort sampled during active COVID-19. The chain recombines TRBV7-8 with TRBJ2-3, with 10 bases lining up with TRBD2. The specimen was peripheral blood. The CDR3 DNA follows: TGTGCCAGCAGCCTAAGCGGGGGGGCCGTCGATACGCAGTATTTT. Protein product: CASSLSGGAVDTQYF.